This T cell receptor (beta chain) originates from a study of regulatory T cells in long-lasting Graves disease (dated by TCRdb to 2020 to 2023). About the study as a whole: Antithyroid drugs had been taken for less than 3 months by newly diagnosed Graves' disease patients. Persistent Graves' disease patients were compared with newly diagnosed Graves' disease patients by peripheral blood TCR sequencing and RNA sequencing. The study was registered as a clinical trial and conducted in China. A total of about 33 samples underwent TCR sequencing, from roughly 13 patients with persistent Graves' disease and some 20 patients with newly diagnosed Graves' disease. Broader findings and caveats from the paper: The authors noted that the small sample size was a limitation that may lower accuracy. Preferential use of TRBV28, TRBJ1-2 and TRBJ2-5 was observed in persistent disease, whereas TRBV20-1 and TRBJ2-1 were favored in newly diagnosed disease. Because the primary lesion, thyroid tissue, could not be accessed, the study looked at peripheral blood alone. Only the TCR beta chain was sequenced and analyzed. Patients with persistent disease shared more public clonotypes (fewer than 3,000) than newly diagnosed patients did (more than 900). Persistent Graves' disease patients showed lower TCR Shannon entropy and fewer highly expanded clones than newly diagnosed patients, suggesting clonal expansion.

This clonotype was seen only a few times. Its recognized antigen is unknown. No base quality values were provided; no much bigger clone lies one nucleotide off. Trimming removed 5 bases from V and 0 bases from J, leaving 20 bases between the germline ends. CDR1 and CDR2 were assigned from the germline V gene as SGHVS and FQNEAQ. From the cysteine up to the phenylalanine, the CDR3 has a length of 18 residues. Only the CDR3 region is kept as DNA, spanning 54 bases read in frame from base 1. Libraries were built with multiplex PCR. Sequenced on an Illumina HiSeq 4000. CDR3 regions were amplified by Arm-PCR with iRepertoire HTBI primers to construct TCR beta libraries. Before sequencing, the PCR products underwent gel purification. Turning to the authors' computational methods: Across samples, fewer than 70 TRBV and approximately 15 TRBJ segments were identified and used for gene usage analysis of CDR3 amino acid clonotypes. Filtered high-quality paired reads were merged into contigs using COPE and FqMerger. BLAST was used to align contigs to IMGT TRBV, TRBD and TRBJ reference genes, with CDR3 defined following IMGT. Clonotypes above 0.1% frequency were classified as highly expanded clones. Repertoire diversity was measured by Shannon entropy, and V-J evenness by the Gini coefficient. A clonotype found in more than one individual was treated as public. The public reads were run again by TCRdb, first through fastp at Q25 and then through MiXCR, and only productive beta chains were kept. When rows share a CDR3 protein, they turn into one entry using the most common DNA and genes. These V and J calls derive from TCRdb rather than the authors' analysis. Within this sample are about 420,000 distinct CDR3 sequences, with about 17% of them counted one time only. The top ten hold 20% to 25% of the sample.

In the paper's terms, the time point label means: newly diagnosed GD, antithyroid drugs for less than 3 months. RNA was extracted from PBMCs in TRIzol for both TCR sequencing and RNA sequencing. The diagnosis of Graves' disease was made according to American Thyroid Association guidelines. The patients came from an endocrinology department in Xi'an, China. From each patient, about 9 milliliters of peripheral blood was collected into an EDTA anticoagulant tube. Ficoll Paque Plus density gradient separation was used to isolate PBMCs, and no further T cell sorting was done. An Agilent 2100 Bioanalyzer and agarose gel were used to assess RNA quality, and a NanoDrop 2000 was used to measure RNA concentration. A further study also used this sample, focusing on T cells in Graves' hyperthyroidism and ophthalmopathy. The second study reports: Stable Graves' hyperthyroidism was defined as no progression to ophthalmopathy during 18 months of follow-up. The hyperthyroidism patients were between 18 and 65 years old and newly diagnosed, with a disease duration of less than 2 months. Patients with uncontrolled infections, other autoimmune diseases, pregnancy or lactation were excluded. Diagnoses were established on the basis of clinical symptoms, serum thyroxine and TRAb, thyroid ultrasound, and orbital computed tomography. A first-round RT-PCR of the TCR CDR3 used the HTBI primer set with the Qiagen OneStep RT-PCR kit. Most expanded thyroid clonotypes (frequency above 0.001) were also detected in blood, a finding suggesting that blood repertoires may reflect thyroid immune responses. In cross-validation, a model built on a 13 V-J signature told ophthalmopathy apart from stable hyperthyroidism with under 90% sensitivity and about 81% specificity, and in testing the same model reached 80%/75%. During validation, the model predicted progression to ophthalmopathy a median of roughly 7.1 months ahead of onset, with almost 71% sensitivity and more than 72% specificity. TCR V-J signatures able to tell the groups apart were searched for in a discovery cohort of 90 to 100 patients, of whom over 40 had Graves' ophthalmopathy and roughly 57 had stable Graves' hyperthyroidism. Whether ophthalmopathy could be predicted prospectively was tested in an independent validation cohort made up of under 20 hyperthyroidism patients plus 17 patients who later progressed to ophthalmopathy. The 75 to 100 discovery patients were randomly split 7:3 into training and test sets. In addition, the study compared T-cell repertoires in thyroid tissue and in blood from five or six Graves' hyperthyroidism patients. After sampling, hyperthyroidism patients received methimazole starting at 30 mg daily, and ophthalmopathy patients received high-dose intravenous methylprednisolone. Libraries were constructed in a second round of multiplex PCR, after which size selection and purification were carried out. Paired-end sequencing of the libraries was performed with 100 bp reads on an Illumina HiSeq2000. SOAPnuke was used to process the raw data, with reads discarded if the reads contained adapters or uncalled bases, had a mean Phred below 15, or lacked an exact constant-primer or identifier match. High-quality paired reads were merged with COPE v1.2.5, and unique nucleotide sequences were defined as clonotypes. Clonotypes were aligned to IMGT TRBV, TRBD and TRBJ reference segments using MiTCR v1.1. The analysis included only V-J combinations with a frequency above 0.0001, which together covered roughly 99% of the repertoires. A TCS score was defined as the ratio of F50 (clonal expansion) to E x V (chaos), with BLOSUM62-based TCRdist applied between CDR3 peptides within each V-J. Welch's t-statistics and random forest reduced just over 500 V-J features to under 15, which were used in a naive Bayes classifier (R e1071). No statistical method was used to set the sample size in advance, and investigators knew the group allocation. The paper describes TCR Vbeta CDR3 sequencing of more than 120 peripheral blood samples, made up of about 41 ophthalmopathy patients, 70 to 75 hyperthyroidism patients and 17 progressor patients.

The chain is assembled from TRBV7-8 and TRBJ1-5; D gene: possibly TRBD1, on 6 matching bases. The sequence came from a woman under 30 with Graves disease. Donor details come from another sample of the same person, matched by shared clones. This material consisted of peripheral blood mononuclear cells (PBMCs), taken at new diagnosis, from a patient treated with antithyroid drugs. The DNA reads TGTGCCAGCAGCCGGGGGCAGACGGAACGTTATAGCAATCAGCCCCAGCATTTT. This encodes CASSRGQTERYSNQPQHF.